This T cell receptor beta chain was captured by sequencing in a study of blood T cell repertoires in COVID-19. Across the study: Italy, Spain and the United States were the sources of the convalescent and acute COVID-19 samples. In each case, the material was cDNA or gDNA derived from T cells, B-cell-depleted T cells, or PBMCs.

The table came from immunoSEQ multiplex PCR; TCRdb's copy has only in-frame clones and leaves some out. The sample has about 80,000 clones, less than 85% seen once. The CDR3 has 14 amino acids. Germline loops: CDR1 SGHTA, CDR2 FQGNSA. Trimming removed 6 bases from V and 8 bases from J; junction bases left unmatched: 9. The rearrangement links TRBV7-2 to TRBJ1-4; TRBD1 matches at 7 bases. The source is a man between 65 and 85 years old with active or convalescent COVID-19. Sequencing input: peripheral blood. CDR3 DNA: TGTGCCAGCAGATCACGACAGGGTGGGGAAAAACTGTTTTTT. Its translation: CASRSRQGGEKLFF.